The next 22 T cell receptor beta chains were all read from a single sample in a study of shared clonotypes between healthy human individuals. TCRdb's copy holds only in-frame clones and misses some; the assay was immunoSEQ multiplex PCR. The sample holds about 1.1 million clones, around 78% seen once. Specimen: memory CD4+ T cells from PBMCs. Specified subset: CD45RA-negative fraction. Receptors originate from a man aged 18 to 35 in good health. Some clones in this sample may be carry-over from other donors' samples.

This chain uses TRBV6-6 with TRBJ2-5; D is possibly TRBD2 (5 bases). V was pared by 0 bases and J by 2 bases, with 13 bases between. This CDR3 is built from 16 residues. The germline V gene encodes CDR1 MNHNY and CDR2 SVGAGI (reference sequence). CDR3 residues: CASSYSREPLQETQYF. Written as DNA, the CDR3 is TGTGCCAGCAGTTACTCGAGGGAACCCCTACAAGAGACCCAGTACTTC.

V is TRBV5-6 and J is TRBJ2-3; TRBD2 matches at 12 bases. This CDR3 is 16 amino acids long. Germline CDR1 is SGHDT and CDR2 is YYEEEE. With 7 bases clipped from V and 8 bases from J, the junction kept 14 bases outside the gene matches. CDR3 residues: CASGGRLAGDFGTQYF. CDR3 in DNA: TGTGCCAGCGGCGGAAGACTAGCGGGAGATTTCGGTACGCAGTATTTT.

V usage is TRBV9 and J usage is TRBJ2-5; TRBD2 aligns across 7 bases. The V and J ends lost 0 bases and 5 bases, in that order; junction bases with no gene match: 7. The CDR3 is 15 amino acids. CDR1 and CDR2 (germline): SGDLS, YYNGEE. Here the CDR3 reads CASSVEVGGPETQYF. The CDR3 DNA is TGTGCCAGCAGCGTAGAGGTGGGAGGGCCGGAGACCCAGTACTTC.

The rearrangement links TRBV5-1 to TRBJ1-4, with D possibly TRBD1 on 5 matching bases. This CDR3 is built from 16 residues. The V and J ends lost 2 bases and 7 bases respectively, with 18 bases between them. Germline values: CDR1 SGHRS, CDR2 YFSETQ. CDR3 DNA sequence: TGCGCCAGCAGCTTCGGAGTACGGGGCTTGGGTGAAAAACTGTTTTTT. Translated: CASSFGVRGLGEKLFF.

As for this clone: The sample holds other DNA sequences that translate to the same CDR3. The V gene is TRBV28, the J gene TRBJ1-2; D gene unclear. From germline, CDR1 is MDHEN and CDR2 SYDVKM. The CDR3 covers 12 residues. V was trimmed by 2 bases and J by 4 bases, leaving 5 bases between them. The CDR3 is CASSLVSYGYTF. The CDR3 DNA is TGTGCCAGCAGTTTAGTGTCCTATGGCTACACCTTC.

The chain joins TRBV7-2 to TRBJ1-2, with D perhaps matching TRBD1 (5 bases). Germline V gene sequence: CDR1 SGHTA, CDR2 FQGNSA. V was trimmed by 4 bases and J by 2 bases, leaving 11 bases between them. The CDR3 length is 14 residues. This CDR3 is CASSSQNRNYGYTF. The CDR3 nucleotides read TGTGCCAGCAGCTCACAAAACAGGAACTATGGCTACACCTTC.

Of note for this clone: Different DNA sequences within this sample yield the same CDR3. V gene TRBV28 combines with J gene TRBJ1-5; possibly TRBD1 for D (5 bases). This CDR3 has 14 amino acids. Trimming shortened V by 6 bases and J by 2 bases, and 11 bases separated the two germline ends. Germline V gives CDR1 MDHEN, CDR2 SYDVKM. CDR3 sequence: CASSWGQGNQPQHF. CDR3 bases: TGTGCCAGCAGCTGGGGCCAGGGCAATCAGCCCCAGCATTTT.

The V call is TRBV27, the J call TRBJ1-4; D may be TRBD1 (6 bases). V was trimmed by 2 bases and J by 5 bases, leaving 18 bases between them. The CDR3 totals 17 residues. Looked up from germline, CDR1 is MNHEY and CDR2 is SMNVEV (reference sequence). In nucleotides, the CDR3 is TGTGCCAGCAGTTTAGAGGCAGGGGCGCTTTACAATGAAAAACTGTTTTTT. Translation gives CASSLEAGALYNEKLFF.

The J gene is TRBJ2-3, the V gene TRBV5-4; D is possibly TRBD1 (6 bases). V lost 1 base and J 4 bases, leaving 13 bases between the germline ends. Looked up from germline, CDR1 is SGHNT and CDR2 is YYREEE (reference sequence). The CDR3 contains 15 residues. CDR3 in amino acids: CASSLTGSLSDTQYF. The CDR3 bases are TGTGCCAGCAGCTTGACAGGGAGCCTTTCAGATACGCAGTATTTT.

Turning to this clone: A much larger clone sits a single nucleotide away, making a read error possible. The chain is built from TRBV18 and TRBJ1-1; tentative D call: TRBD1 (6 bases). The CDR3 covers 17 residues. Germline V gives CDR1 KGHSH, CDR2 LQKENI. The CDR3 loop reads CAGSRSTTGQMNTEAFF. The DNA of the CDR3 is TGTGCCGGCTCACGTTCTACGACAGGCCAAATGAACACTGAAGCTTTCTTT.

V is TRBV28 and J is TRBJ1-4; D gene ambiguous. This CDR3 comprises 15 residues. From germline, CDR1 is MDHEN and CDR2 SYDVKM. Deletions cut 5 bases from V and 10 bases from J, with 20 bases between. Here the CDR3 reads CASSTPLFVRGKLFF. The CDR3 DNA is TGTGCCAGCAGTACGCCTCTTTTCGTCCGAGGAAAACTGTTTTTT.

The V and J genes are TRBV25-1 and TRBJ2-3, with D hard to call. The CDR3 covers 15 residues. Trimming stripped 2 bases from V and 5 bases from J, with 14 bases between. The germline V gene encodes CDR1 MGHDK and CDR2 SYGVNS. CDR3 sequence: CASSENSGTGDTQYF. The CDR3 nucleotides are TGTGCCAGCAGTGAAAACTCAGGCACCGGAGATACGCAGTATTTT.

This clone was seen many times. This chain connects TRBV15 to TRBJ2-6; D gene ambiguous. The ends were cut back, 8 bases at V and 0 bases at J, with 5 bases in the middle. The germline CDR1 and CDR2 sequences are LNHNV and YYDKDF (reference sequence). This CDR3 is built from 13 residues. The CDR3 spells CATVRSGANVLTF. The CDR3 DNA reads as TGTGCCACCGTACGCTCTGGGGCCAACGTCCTGACTTTC.

V and J are TRBV2 and TRBJ1-1, with D unresolved. This CDR3 has 14 residues. The germline V and J ends were trimmed by 5 bases and 1 base, with 11 bases remaining between them. CDR1 is SNHLY and CDR2 is FYNNEI in the germline V gene. The CDR3 sequence: CASSNRPGNTEAFF. The CDR3 nucleotides read TGTGCCAGCAGTAACCGTCCAGGGAACACTGAAGCTTTCTTT.

The J gene is TRBJ1-3, the V gene TRBV25-1, with 8 bases identical to TRBD1. V lost 5 bases and J lost 3; bases outside the gene matches: 3. The germline gives CDR1 MGHDK, CDR2 SYGVNS. There are 14 residues in the CDR3. CDR3 amino acids: CASSWTGNGNTIYF. In nucleotides, the CDR3 is TGTGCCAGCAGTTGGACAGGGAATGGAAACACCATATATTTT.

The rearrangement joins TRBV14 to TRBJ2-2, with no clear D. V lost 6 bases, J lost 0 bases, and 5 bases lay in between. Germline V gives CDR1 SGHDN, CDR2 FVKESK. CDR3 length: 13 amino acids. The CDR3: CASRHTNTGELFF. The DNA of the CDR3 is TGTGCCAGCAGGCACACGAACACCGGGGAGCTGTTTTTT.

V usage is TRBV10-3 and J usage is TRBJ1-5; 9 positions match TRBD1. Germline CDR1 reads ENHRY; CDR2 reads SYGVKD. The CDR3 contains 17 residues. The V and J ends lost 2 bases and 2 bases, in that order; junction bases with no gene match: 7. CDR3 DNA sequence: TGTGCCATCAGTGAGGACAGGGGGGACTCCCGCAATCAGCCCCAGCATTTT. It yields the protein CAISEDRGDSRNQPQHF.

At least ten counts were recorded for this clone. Other DNA sequences in the sample encode the same CDR3. The chain carries TRBV20-1 and TRBJ1-1; D ambiguous. The germline V gene has CDR1 DFQATT and CDR2 SNEGSKA (reference sequence). This CDR3 has 11 residues. As DNA, the CDR3 is TGCAGGCAGAGACTGAACACTGAAGCTTTCTTT. Protein product: CRQRLNTEAFF.

This clone was seen at least ten times. One end of the junction varies from germline; a read error may be responsible. This CDR3 is also generated by other DNA sequences in the sample. The chain employs TRBV27 and TRBJ2-7; no definite D call. Germline lookup yields CDR1 MNHEY and CDR2 SMNVEV (reference sequence). The CDR3 has 13 residues. The CDR3 nucleotides are TGTGCCAGCCGTTTGTGGGACTCCTACGAGCAGTACTTC. Translation gives CASRLWDSYEQYF.

V is TRBV5-8 and J is TRBJ2-3; the D is unclear. This CDR3 contains 16 residues. Trimming took off 0 bases at V and 6 bases at J, with 17 bases between the two ends. Germline lookup yields CDR1 SGHTS and CDR2 YDEGEE. The DNA of the CDR3 is TGTGCCAGCAGCTTGGCCTGGGCACCCCTGGGGGATACGCAGTATTTT. It is translated as CASSLAWAPLGDTQYF.

The chain is built from TRBV5-1 and TRBJ2-6, with D unclear. The CDR3 is 17 amino acids. Trimming left V 3 bases short and J 2 bases short, with 15 bases between. Germline V gives CDR1 SGHRS, CDR2 YFSETQ. The CDR3 DNA reads as TGCGCCAGCAGCTACCGGCCGCGGCAAACTGGGGCCAACGTCCTGACTTTC. Protein product: CASSYRPRQTGANVLTF.

The rearrangement links TRBV6-1 to TRBJ2-7; 10 bases map to TRBD1. The CDR3 length is 14 residues. Germline V CDR1 and CDR2: MNHNS, SASEGT. With V trimmed by 3 bases and J by 7 bases, 6 bases remained unmatched. As DNA, the CDR3 is TGTGCCAGCAGTGACCGGGACAGGGGTAGGGAGCAGTACTTC. This encodes CASSDRDRGREQYF.